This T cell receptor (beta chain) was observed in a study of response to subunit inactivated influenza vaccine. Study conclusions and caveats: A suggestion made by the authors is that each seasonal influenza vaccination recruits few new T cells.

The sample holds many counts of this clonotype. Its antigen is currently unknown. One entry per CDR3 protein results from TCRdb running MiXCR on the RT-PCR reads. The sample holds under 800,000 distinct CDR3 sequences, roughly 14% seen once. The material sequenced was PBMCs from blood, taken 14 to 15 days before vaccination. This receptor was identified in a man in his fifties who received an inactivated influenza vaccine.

CDR3 amino acids: CASSLRPSLSVEAFF. The CDR3 nucleotides are TGTGCCAGCAGCTTAAGGCCGAGCCTATCAGTTGAAGCTTTCTTT. The V call is TRBV7-2, the J call TRBJ1-1, with D hard to call. The V gene lost 2 bases and the J gene lost 7 bases, with 17 bases spanning the gap. CDR1 is SGHTA and CDR2 is FQGNSA in the germline V gene. The CDR3 totals 15 residues.